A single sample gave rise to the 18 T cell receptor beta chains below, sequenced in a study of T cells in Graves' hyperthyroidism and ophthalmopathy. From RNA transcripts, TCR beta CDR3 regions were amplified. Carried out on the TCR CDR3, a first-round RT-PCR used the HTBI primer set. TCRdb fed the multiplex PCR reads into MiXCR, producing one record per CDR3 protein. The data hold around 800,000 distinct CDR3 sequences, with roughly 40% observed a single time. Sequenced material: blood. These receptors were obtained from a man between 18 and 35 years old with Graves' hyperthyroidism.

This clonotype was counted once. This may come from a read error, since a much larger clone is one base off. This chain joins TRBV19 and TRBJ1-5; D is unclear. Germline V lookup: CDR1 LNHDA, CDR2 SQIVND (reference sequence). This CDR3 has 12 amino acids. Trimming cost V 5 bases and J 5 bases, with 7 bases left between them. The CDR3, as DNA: TGTGCCAGTAGTGTCGCTTATCAGCCCCAGCATTTT. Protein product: CASSVAYQPQHF.

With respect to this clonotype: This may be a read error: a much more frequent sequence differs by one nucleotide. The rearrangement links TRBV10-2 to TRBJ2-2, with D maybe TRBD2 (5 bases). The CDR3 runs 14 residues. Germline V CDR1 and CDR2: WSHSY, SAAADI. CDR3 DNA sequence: TGCGCCAGCAGTGAAGTCGCCTACACCGGGGAGCCGTTTTTT. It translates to CASSEVAYTGEPFF.

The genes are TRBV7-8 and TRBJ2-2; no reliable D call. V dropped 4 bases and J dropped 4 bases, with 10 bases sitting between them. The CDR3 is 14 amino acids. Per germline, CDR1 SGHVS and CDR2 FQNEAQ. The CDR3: CASSSWTGTGELFF. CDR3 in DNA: TGTGCCAGCAGCTCATGGACGGGCACCGGGGAGCTGTTTTTT.

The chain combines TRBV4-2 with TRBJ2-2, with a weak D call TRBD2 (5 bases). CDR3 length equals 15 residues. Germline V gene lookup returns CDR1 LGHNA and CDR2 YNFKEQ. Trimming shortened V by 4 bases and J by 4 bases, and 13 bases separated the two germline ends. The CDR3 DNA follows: TGTGCCAGCAGCCGCGAGGGAGAAGTCACCGGGGAGCTGTTTTTT. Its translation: CASSREGEVTGELFF.

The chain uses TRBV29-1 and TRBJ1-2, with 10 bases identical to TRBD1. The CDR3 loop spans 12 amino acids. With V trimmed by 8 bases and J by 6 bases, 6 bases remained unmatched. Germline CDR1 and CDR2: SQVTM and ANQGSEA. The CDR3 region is CSLGQGRHGYTF. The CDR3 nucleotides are TGCAGCCTGGGACAGGGGCGTCATGGCTACACCTTC.

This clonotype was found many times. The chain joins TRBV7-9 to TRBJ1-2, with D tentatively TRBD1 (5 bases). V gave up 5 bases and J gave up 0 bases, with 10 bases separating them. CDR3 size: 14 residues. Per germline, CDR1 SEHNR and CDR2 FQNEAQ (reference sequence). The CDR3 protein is CASSPTGANYGYTF. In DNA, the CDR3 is TGTGCCAGCAGCCCTACGGGGGCTAACTATGGCTACACCTTC.

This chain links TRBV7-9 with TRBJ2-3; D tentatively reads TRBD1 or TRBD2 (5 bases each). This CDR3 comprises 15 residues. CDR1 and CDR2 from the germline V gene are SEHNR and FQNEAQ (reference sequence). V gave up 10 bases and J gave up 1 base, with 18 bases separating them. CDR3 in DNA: TGTGCCATCAGTGAGTCGACGGGGCGCACAGATACGCAGTATTTT. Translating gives CAISESTGRTDTQYF. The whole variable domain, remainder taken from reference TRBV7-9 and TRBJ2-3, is DTGVSQNPRHKITKRGQNVTFRCDPISEHNRLYWYRQTLGQGPEFLTYFQNEAQLEKSRLLSDRFSAERPKGSFSTLEIQRTEQGDSAMYLCAISESTGRTDTQYFGPGTRLTVL.

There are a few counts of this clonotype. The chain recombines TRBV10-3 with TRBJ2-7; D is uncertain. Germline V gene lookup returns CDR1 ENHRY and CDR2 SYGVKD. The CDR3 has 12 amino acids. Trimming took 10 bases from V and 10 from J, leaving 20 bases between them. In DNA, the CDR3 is TGTGCCAGCACTCAATCCGCGCTACTACAGTACTTC. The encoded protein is CASTQSALLQYF.

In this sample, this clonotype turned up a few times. CDR3 amino acids: CSADDREGARNTIYF. For the CDR3, the DNA is TGCAGTGCGGACGACAGGGAAGGGGCGAGAAACACCATATATTTT. The rearrangement links TRBV20-1 to TRBJ1-3; 7 nucleotides agree with TRBD1. CDR3 length: 15 amino acids. Losses at the gene ends were 6 bases for V and 5 bases for J; bases not matched to a gene: 13. Germline CDR1 and CDR2: DFQATT and SNEGSKA (reference sequence).

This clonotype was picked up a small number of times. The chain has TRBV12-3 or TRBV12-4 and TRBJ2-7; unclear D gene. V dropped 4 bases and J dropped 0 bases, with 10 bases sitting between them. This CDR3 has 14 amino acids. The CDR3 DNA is TGTGCCAGCAGTTCCTCCGACGGCTCCTACGAGCAGTACTTC. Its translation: CASSSSDGSYEQYF.

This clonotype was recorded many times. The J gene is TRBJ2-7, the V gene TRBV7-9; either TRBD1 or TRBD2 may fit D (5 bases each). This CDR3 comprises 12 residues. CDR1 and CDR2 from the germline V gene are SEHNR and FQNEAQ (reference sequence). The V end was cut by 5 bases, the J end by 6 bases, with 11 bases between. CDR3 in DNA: TGTGCCAGCAGCCCTGGTGGGACCGAGCAGTACTTC. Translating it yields CASSPGGTEQYF.

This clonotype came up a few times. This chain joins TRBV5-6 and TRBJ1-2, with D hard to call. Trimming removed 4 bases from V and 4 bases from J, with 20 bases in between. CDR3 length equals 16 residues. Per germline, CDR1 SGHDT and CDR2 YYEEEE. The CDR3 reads CASSATVGSRPYGYTF. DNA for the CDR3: TGTGCCAGCAGCGCTACCGTGGGCAGCCGACCCTATGGCTACACCTTC.

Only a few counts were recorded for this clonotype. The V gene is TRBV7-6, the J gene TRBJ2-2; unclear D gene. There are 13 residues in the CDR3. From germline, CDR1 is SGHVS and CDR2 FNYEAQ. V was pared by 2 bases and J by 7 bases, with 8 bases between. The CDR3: CASSLNSGGELFF. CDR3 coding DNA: TGTGCCAGCAGCTTAAACTCCGGCGGGGAGCTGTTTTTT.

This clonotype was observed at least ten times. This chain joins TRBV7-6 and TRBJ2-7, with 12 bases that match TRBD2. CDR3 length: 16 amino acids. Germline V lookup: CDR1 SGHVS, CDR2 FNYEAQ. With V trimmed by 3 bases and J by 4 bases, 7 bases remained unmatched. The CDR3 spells CASSLATSGSGYEQYF. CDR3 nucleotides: TGTGCCAGCAGCTTGGCGACTAGCGGGAGTGGTTACGAGCAGTACTTC.

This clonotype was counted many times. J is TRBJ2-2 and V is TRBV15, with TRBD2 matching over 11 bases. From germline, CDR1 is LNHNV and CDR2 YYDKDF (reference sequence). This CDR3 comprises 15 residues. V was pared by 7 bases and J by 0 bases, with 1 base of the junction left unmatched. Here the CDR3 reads CATTGLAANTGELFF. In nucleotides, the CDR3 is TGTGCCACCACGGGACTAGCGGCGAACACCGGGGAGCTGTTTTTT.

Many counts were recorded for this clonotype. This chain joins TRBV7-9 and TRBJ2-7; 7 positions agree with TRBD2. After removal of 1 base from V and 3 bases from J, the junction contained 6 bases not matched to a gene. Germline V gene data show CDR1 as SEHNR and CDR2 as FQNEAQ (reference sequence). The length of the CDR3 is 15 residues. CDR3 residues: CASSLGGGVGYEQYF. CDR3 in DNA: TGTGCCAGCAGCTTAGGGGGGGGTGTTGGCTACGAGCAGTACTTC.

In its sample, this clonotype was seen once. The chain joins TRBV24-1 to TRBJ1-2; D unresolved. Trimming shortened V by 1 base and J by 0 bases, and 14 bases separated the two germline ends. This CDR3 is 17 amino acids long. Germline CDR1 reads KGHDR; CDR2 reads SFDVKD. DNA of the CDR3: TGTGCCACCAGTGATTTAGGAGATACCAACGCTAACTATGGCTACACCTTC. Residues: CATSDLGDTNANYGYTF.

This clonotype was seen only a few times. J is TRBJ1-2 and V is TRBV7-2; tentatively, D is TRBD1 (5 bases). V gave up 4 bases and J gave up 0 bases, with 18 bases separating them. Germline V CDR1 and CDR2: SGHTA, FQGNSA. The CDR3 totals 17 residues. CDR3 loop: CASSSQDWGSSNYGYTF. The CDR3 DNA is TGTGCCAGCAGCTCCCAGGACTGGGGCAGTTCTAACTATGGCTACACCTTC.